The clone carrying this T cell receptor (beta chain) was detected many times. Its antigen is currently unknown. The CDR3 contains 17 residues. In germline, CDR1 is SGHAT, CDR2 FQNNGV. V lost 1 base and J lost 2; bases outside the gene matches: 7. The data belong to a study of T cells after yellow fever vaccination. Overall study context: The authors prepared low-cell-number fractions using SMART-Seq v4 Ultra Low Input. Whole-study results and caveats: Shared CD4/CD8 clonotypes were a small share, likely from convergent recombination. Researchers cautioned that FACS-sorted repertoires could harbor abundant clonotypes contaminating from the bulk population.

TCRdb ran MiXCR on the 5' RACE reads and lists one entry per CDR3 protein. The repertoire holds hundreds of thousands of distinct CDR3 sequences, with approximately 4% as singletons. This clonotype was sampled from a man between 18 and 35 years old who received the YFV17D yellow fever vaccine. Material: PBMCs, obtained 5 days after the yellow fever booster vaccination. The chain is built from TRBV11-2 and TRBJ2-2, with TRBD2 identical over 7 bases. The CDR3 spells CASSLVGGGINTGELFF. The CDR3 nucleotides read TGTGCCAGCAGCTTAGTAGGCGGGGGTATCAACACCGGGGAGCTGTTTTTT.